This T cell receptor beta chain was documented in a study of CD8+ T cells in alopecia areata. This sample's treatment: oral pan-JAK inhibitor, 5-10 mg twice daily. The authors extracted RNA and reverse transcribed it into cDNA as the sequencing template. The protocol was immunoSEQ multiplex PCR, while the TCRdb copy is restricted to in-frame clones and leaves out a portion. Among approximately 200,000 clones listed, more than 55% were seen once. The junction had 7 bases not matched to a gene; V was cut back by 3 bases and J by 0 bases. The CDR3 has 16 residues. Germline CDR1 SGDLS, CDR2 YYNGEE. This sequence was found in a human donor with alopecia areata. The chain recombines TRBV9 with TRBJ2-7; 9 nucleotides line up with TRBD2. Specimen: CD4+ T cells sorted from blood, collected at week 4, from a patient treated with tofacitinib. The CDR3 loop reads CASSAGLAGSSYEQYF. The DNA of the CDR3 is TGTGCCAGCAGCGCGGGACTAGCAGGGAGCTCCTACGAGCAGTACTTC.